Given below is one T cell receptor beta chain in context. The antigen remains undetermined. This sample was included in a study of T cell responses to AZD1222 COVID-19 vaccine. Study-level results: Donors, mostly white British, included more females; clonal diversity was possibly underestimated.

Repertoires were generated with immunoSEQ multiplex PCR, while TCRdb's copy carries only in-frame clones and drops some. The sample gives about 100,000 clones, 89% of which show up once; 15% to 20% is in the top ten. The sample consisted of peripheral blood, taken on day 0 of AZD1222 vaccination. This TCR came from an adult in good health.

CDR3 amino acids: CASSHPGQGNTEAFF. The CDR3 DNA reads TGCGCCAGCAGCCACCCGGGACAAGGGAACACTGAAGCTTTCTTT. The chain carries TRBV4-1 and TRBJ1-1; possibly TRBD1 for D (6 bases). The V and J ends lost 3 bases and 1 base respectively, with 12 bases between them. Germline V CDR1 and CDR2: MGHRA, YSYEKL. The CDR3 length is 15 residues.